The present entry profiles one TCR beta chain with its context. The sample is drawn from a study of regulatory dendritic cells for organ transplantation. Clones were read by immunoSEQ multiplex PCR, and TCRdb kept only the in-frame ones, dropping some. Counted here are 8,500 to 13,000 clones, approximately 70% occurring once; the ten biggest clones make up approximately 17%. Trimming left V 3 bases short and J 0 bases short, with 13 bases between. The CDR3 runs to 16 residues. Germline CDR1 reads LNHDA; CDR2 reads SQIVND (reference sequence). Naive CD45RA+ and memory CD45RO+ CD4+ or CD8+ T cells were FACS-sorted.

This TCR was sampled from a human donor in good health. The chain employs TRBV19 and TRBJ2-3; D is ambiguous. The sequenced sample consisted of memory CD8+ T cells from blood. Subset given: CD45RO+ memory T cells. The CDR3 DNA is TGTGCCAGTAGTATGGACCTTCCCCCCAGCACAGATACGCAGTATTTT. Protein sequence: CASSMDLPPSTDTQYF.